A single sample gave rise to the 22 T cell receptor beta chains below, sequenced in a study of cytomegalovirus exposure and HLA in healthy donors. The PCR ran on 60 Vbeta and 13 Jbeta primers. The repertoire was sequenced with immunoSEQ multiplex PCR; TCRdb's copy has only in-frame clones and lacks some. The table records approximately 100,000 clones, about 70% of them present only once. The specimen sequenced was PBMCs. All receptors come from a middle-aged man in good health and CMV-seropositive.

This clone was picked up one time. This rearrangement joins TRBV4-2 to TRBJ2-3; no clear D gene. Deletions cut 5 bases from V and 5 bases from J, with 17 bases between. From germline, CDR1 is LGHNA and CDR2 YNFKEQ. The CDR3 extends over 15 amino acids. This chain's CDR3 is CASSASNRLIDTQYF. For the CDR3, the DNA is TGTGCCAGCAGCGCCAGTAATCGCCTCATAGATACGCAGTATTTT.

This clone was detected only once. V usage is TRBV5-4 and J usage is TRBJ2-2; 7 bases match TRBD1. Germline CDR1 SGHNT, CDR2 YYREEE (reference sequence). This CDR3 is 15 amino acids long. Trimming at V came to 2 bases and at J to 3 bases, leaving 4 bases not matched to a gene. CDR3 sequence: CASSLVDRDTGELFF. In nucleotides, the CDR3 is TGTGCCAGCAGCTTAGTCGACAGGGACACCGGGGAGCTGTTTTTT.

This clone appeared once. The chain uses TRBV27 and TRBJ2-7; D not certain. V lost 3 bases and J lost 3, with 18 bases in between. This CDR3 has 16 amino acids. Germline V CDR1 and CDR2: MNHEY, SMNVEV (reference sequence). Here the CDR3 reads CASSFLAARSVYEQYF. DNA of the CDR3: TGTGCCAGCAGTTTCTTGGCTGCGCGGTCGGTCTACGAGCAGTACTTC.

The chain carries TRBV19 and TRBJ2-7; a possible D gene is TRBD2 (5 bases). This CDR3 has 13 amino acids. Germline CDR1 and CDR2: LNHDA and SQIVND (reference sequence). Trimming stripped 8 bases from V and 3 bases from J, with 14 bases between. The CDR3 nucleotides read TGTGCCAGTGCTGGGGAAGACTACTACGAGCAGTACTTC. Amino acids: CASAGEDYYEQYF. Supplemented by reference TRBV19 and TRBJ2-7, the full variable domain reads DGGITQSPKYLFRKEGQNVTLSCEQNLNHDAMYWYRQDPGQGLRLIYYSQIVNDFQKGDIAEGYSVSREKKESFPLTVTSAQKNPTAFYLCASAGEDYYEQYFGPGTRLTVT.

The V and J genes are TRBV10-2 and TRBJ2-7; 7 bases match TRBD1. The V and J ends lost 7 bases and 3 bases, in that order; junction bases with no gene match: 6. Germline V gene data show CDR1 as WSHSY and CDR2 as SAAADI. CDR3 length equals 13 residues. The CDR3 bases are TGCGCCAGCACTCCCGGGACAGTCTACGAGCAGTACTTC. Encoded protein: CASTPGTVYEQYF.

The chain joins TRBV9 to TRBJ2-3; no definite D call. Germline assignment: CDR1 SGDLS and CDR2 YYNGEE. This CDR3 contains 14 residues. V lost 4 bases and J 6 bases, leaving 15 bases between the germline ends. The CDR3 DNA reads as TGTGCCAGCAGCCCTCGGTCGGCGGCGGATACGCAGTATTTT. Translated, it gives CASSPRSAADTQYF.

This chain uses TRBV30 with TRBJ1-1, with D perhaps TRBD1 (5 bases). The CDR3 has 16 residues. V dropped 4 bases and J dropped 2 bases, with 20 bases sitting between them. CDR1 and CDR2 from the germline V gene are GTSNPN and SVGIG (reference sequence). DNA for the CDR3: TGTGCCTGGATTACCAAATTGGGCAGGGTAAACACTGAAGCTTTCTTT. Protein: CAWITKLGRVNTEAFF.

The genes are TRBV12-5 and TRBJ2-3, with 13 nucleotides matching TRBD2. Trimming removed 0 bases from V and 5 bases from J; junction bases left unmatched: 5. The V gene's germline CDR1 is LGHNT and CDR2 FRNRAP. The CDR3 loop spans 17 amino acids. CDR3 nucleotides: TGTGCTAGTGGTTTGGTACTAGCGGGGGGGCTGGGAGATACGCAGTATTTT. It encodes CASGLVLAGGLGDTQYF.

The rearrangement joins TRBV27 to TRBJ1-3; 7 bases match TRBD1. The germline V gene has CDR1 MNHEY and CDR2 SMNVEV (reference sequence). The junction had 6 bases not matched to a gene; V was cut back by 7 bases and J by 0 bases. CDR3 length: 15 amino acids. The CDR3 sequence is CASKRQGDSGNTIYF. The CDR3 DNA reads TGTGCCAGCAAAAGACAGGGAGACTCTGGAAACACCATATATTTT.

This chain links TRBV5-1 with TRBJ2-7; 7 bases agree with TRBD2. CDR1 is SGHRS, CDR2 YFSETQ, per germline. CDR3 size: 13 residues. Germline trimming cut 4 bases from V and 7 bases from J; bases unmatched to any gene: 8. CDR3 sequence: CASSPGTIGEQYF. The CDR3 nucleotides read TGCGCCAGCAGCCCCGGGACTATTGGTGAGCAGTACTTC.

V is TRBV7-3 and J is TRBJ2-7; no firm D call. Germline-derived CDR1 and CDR2 are SGHTA and FQGTGA. Trimming shortened V by 4 bases and J by 9 bases, and 13 bases separated the two germline ends. CDR3 length: 12 residues. This chain's CDR3 is CASSSNPSWQYF. The CDR3 DNA reads TGTGCCAGCAGCTCTAATCCCTCGTGGCAGTACTTC.

This clone was seen only once. The J gene is TRBJ2-7, the V gene TRBV10-3, with a weak D call TRBD1 (5 bases). The V end was cut by 11 bases, the J end by 5 bases, with 19 bases between. This CDR3 contains 13 residues. CDR1 ENHRY and CDR2 SYGVKD come from the germline V gene. The CDR3 sequence is CALSQGRGDEQYF. DNA for the CDR3: TGTGCCCTCTCTCAGGGCAGAGGAGACGAGCAGTACTTC.

V is TRBV30 and J is TRBJ2-1, with D perhaps TRBD2 (5 bases). V gave up 2 bases and J gave up 4 bases, with 12 bases separating them. The CDR3 totals 14 residues. Germline assignment: CDR1 GTSNPN and CDR2 SVGIG (reference sequence). The CDR3 loop is CAWSLRSGYNEQFF. The CDR3 bases are TGTGCCTGGAGTCTCCGGAGCGGTTACAATGAGCAGTTCTTC.

This clone came up a few times. Within the sample, other DNA sequences also encode this same CDR3. The chain combines TRBV7-9 with TRBJ2-5; perhaps TRBD2 as D (6 bases). Germline loops: CDR1 SEHNR, CDR2 FQNEAQ (reference sequence). V was trimmed by 1 base and J by 2 bases, leaving 11 bases between them. The CDR3 length is 15 residues. CDR3 in amino acids: CASSLVWGTQETQYF. The CDR3 region has the DNA TGTGCCAGCAGCTTAGTGTGGGGGACTCAAGAGACCCAGTACTTC. Full variable domain (outside the CDR3, taken from reference TRBV7-9 and TRBJ2-5): DTGVSQNPRHKITKRGQNVTFRCDPISEHNRLYWYRQTLGQGPEFLTYFQNEAQLEKSRLLSDRFSAERPKGSFSTLEIQRTEQGDSAMYLCASSLVWGTQETQYFGPGTRLLVL.

V is TRBV2 and J is TRBJ1-1; 10 positions agree with TRBD1. Germline CDR1 SNHLY, CDR2 FYNNEI. J was trimmed by 1 base and V by 4 bases; bases with no gene match: 3. The CDR3 contains 15 residues. The CDR3 DNA follows: TGTGCCAGCAGTGGGGGGACAGGGGAGAACACTGAAGCTTTCTTT. Translation: CASSGGTGENTEAFF.

Written as DNA, the CDR3 is TGTGCCAGCACTAAAACAGGGAACACTGAAGCTTTCTTT. This gives the protein CASTKTGNTEAFF. The chain combines TRBV2 with TRBJ1-1, with D tentatively TRBD1 (5 bases). Between the trimmed V and J ends, which lost 7 bases and 1 base, there was a span of 10 bases. CDR1 SNHLY and CDR2 FYNNEI come from the germline V gene. This CDR3 contains 13 residues.

This clone is a singleton in its sample. The chain joins TRBV5-1 to TRBJ1-3, with unresolved D. Trimming shortened V by 4 bases and J by 4 bases, and 15 bases separated the two germline ends. CDR3 length: 15 residues. From germline, CDR1 is SGHRS and CDR2 YFSETQ. The CDR3 DNA reads as TGCGCCAGCAGCCCCGGCGGGGTACAAGGAAACACCATATATTTT. Translating it yields CASSPGGVQGNTIYF.

V usage is TRBV27 and J usage is TRBJ2-3, with 9 bases lining up with TRBD2. The CDR3 consists of 15 residues. V lost 5 bases and J lost 0; bases outside the gene matches: 3. The germline V gene has CDR1 MNHEY and CDR2 SMNVEV (reference sequence). CDR3 nucleotides: TGTGCCAGCAGTGGACTAGCGCTAAGCACAGATACGCAGTATTTT. Protein product: CASSGLALSTDTQYF.

This chain joins TRBV6-5 and TRBJ1-1; TRBD1 aligns across 7 bases. J was trimmed by 12 bases and V by 4 bases; bases with no gene match: 8. Germline V gene lookup returns CDR1 MNHEY and CDR2 SVGAGI. The CDR3 has 12 residues. The CDR3 nucleotides are TGTGCCAGCAGTTCGCGGGACAGTGAGTCTTTCTTT. It yields the protein CASSSRDSESFF.

The rearrangement links TRBV6-5 to TRBJ2-3; 8 nucleotides agree with TRBD2. CDR1 MNHEY and CDR2 SVGAGI come from the germline V gene. CDR3 length: 16 residues. Germline trimming cut 4 bases from V and 3 bases from J; bases unmatched to any gene: 9. CDR3 amino acids: CASSSRGGAGTDTQYF. Here the CDR3 DNA reads TGTGCCAGCAGTTCACGGGGGGGGGCCGGGACAGATACGCAGTATTTT.

The J gene is TRBJ2-7, the V gene TRBV19; TRBD2 might be the D (8 bases). Germline V gene lookup returns CDR1 LNHDA and CDR2 SQIVND (reference sequence). This CDR3 spans 15 amino acids. V was shortened by 5 bases and J by 1 base, with 15 bases between the two germline ends. CDR3 DNA: TGTGCCAGTAGTGCCGGGAGGGGGCTTTCCTACGAGCAGTACTTC. Its translation: CASSAGRGLSYEQYF.

The chain combines TRBV5-1 with TRBJ2-5, with 10 bases aligning to TRBD1. The DNA end is more similar to TRBJ2-7, so the J call may be wrong. The CDR3 runs 15 residues. Germline CDR1 and CDR2: SGHRS and YFSETQ. The CDR3 DNA reads TGCGCCAGCAGCTTGGTAGGACAGGGGGCCTACGAGCAGTACTTC. It yields the protein CASSLVGQGAYEQYF.